Shown below are 27 T cell receptor beta chains from a single sample sequenced in a study of cytomegalovirus exposure and HLA in healthy donors. Researchers ran the PCR with 60 Vbeta and 13 Jbeta primers. The repertoire was sequenced with immunoSEQ multiplex PCR; TCRdb's copy has only in-frame clones and lacks some. The sample lists about 150,000 clones; about three quarters were seen once. Sequenced: PBMCs. The source is a woman in her 30s in good health and CMV-seronegative.

V usage is TRBV18 and J usage is TRBJ1-1; tentatively, D is TRBD1 (6 bases). V was shortened by 5 bases and J by 3 bases, with 10 bases between the two germline ends. The V gene's germline CDR1 is KGHSH and CDR2 LQKENI. The CDR3 consists of 13 residues. In DNA, the CDR3 is TGTGCCAGCTCAATCTCAGGGGACACTGAAGCTTTCTTT. This translates into CASSISGDTEAFF. Full variable domain (missing parts from reference TRBV18 and TRBJ1-1): NAGVMQNPRHLVRRRGQEARLRCSPMKGHSHVYWYRQLPEEGLKFMVYLQKENIIDESGMPKERFSAEFPKEGPSILRIQQVVRGDSAAYFCASSISGDTEAFFGQGTRLTVV.

The chain has TRBV30 and TRBJ2-3; TRBD1 is a possible D gene (5 bases). This CDR3 is built from 14 residues. V lost 6 bases and J lost 2, with 15 bases in between. Germline CDR1 is GTSNPN and CDR2 is SVGIG (reference sequence). CDR3 protein: CACTRQGNTDTQYF. The CDR3 DNA sequence: TGTGCCTGTACGCGGCAGGGTAACACAGATACGCAGTATTTT.

This clone was recorded only once. The chain carries TRBV6-1 and TRBJ1-5; TRBD1 matches 8 bases. Germline-derived CDR1 and CDR2 are MNHNS and SASEGT. The CDR3 loop spans 13 amino acids. V gave up 4 bases and J gave up 5 bases; unmatched junction bases: 1. Written as DNA, the CDR3 is TGTGCCAGCAGTGCAGGGGGCGATCAGCCCCAGCATTTT. It specifies CASSAGGDQPQHF.

The chain couples TRBV7-2 to TRBJ1-3; no clear D gene. CDR3 length: 13 amino acids. The V and J ends lost 2 bases and 2 bases respectively, with 4 bases between them. Germline CDR1 and CDR2: SGHTA and FQGNSA. The CDR3 bases are TGTGCCAGCAGCTTACCCGCTGGAAACACCATATATTTT. Its protein is CASSLPAGNTIYF.

This clone showed up just a few times. The CDR3 bases are TGTGCCAGCAGTGAAGATACCGCGCGGGGGGCCAACAATGAGCAGTTCTTC. Translation gives CASSEDTARGANNEQFF. The chain has TRBV6-1 and TRBJ2-1; 8 nucleotides match TRBD2. CDR3 length equals 17 residues. From germline, CDR1 is MNHNS and CDR2 SASEGT. J gave up 5 bases and V 1 base, and 10 bases lay outside the gene matches.

This chain uses TRBV7-2 with TRBJ2-1; the match to TRBD2 covers 14 bases. The CDR3 spans 17 residues. V shed 3 bases, J shed 4 bases, and the junction held 5 bases outside the gene matches. Germline CDR1 SGHTA, CDR2 FQGNSA. The CDR3 here is CASSLRLAGGPYNEQFF. The DNA for the CDR3 is TGTGCCAGCAGCTTGAGACTAGCGGGGGGGCCGTACAATGAGCAGTTCTTC.

This clone turned up a few times. The chain combines TRBV5-4 with TRBJ1-2, with TRBD1 matching over 9 bases. The germline V gene has CDR1 SGHNT and CDR2 YYREEE (reference sequence). The CDR3 extends over 18 amino acids. The trim removed 0 bases at V and 4 bases at J, leaving 13 bases unmatched. CDR3 coding DNA: TGTGCCAGCAGCTTGGCGGGGACAGGGCTCCCACTTCTCTATGGCTACACCTTC. Translated, it gives CASSLAGTGLPLLYGYTF.

This chain uses TRBV5-1 with TRBJ2-7; perhaps TRBD1 as D (5 bases). V gave up 8 bases and J gave up 6 bases, with 15 bases separating them. This CDR3 has 12 amino acids. Germline V lookup: CDR1 SGHRS, CDR2 YFSETQ. The CDR3 loop is CASQGPGIEQYF. The CDR3 coding sequence is TGCGCCAGTCAGGGCCCAGGAATCGAGCAGTACTTC.

The rearrangement links TRBV9 to TRBJ2-2; 9 bases are shared with TRBD1. With 4 bases clipped from V and 3 bases from J, the junction kept 7 bases outside the gene matches. This CDR3 has 16 amino acids. Per the germline V gene, CDR1 is SGDLS and CDR2 is YYNGEE. The CDR3 region is CASSLAGTGYTGELFF. The CDR3 coding sequence is TGTGCCAGCAGCCTAGCCGGGACAGGGTACACCGGGGAGCTGTTTTTT.

The chain links TRBV7-9 to TRBJ2-1; the match to TRBD2 covers 8 bases. V lost 5 bases to trimming and J lost 7 bases; unmatched junction nucleotides: 16. The CDR3 length is 17 residues. CDR1 SEHNR and CDR2 FQNEAQ come from the germline V gene (reference sequence). CDR3 residues: CASSPPVGAGATNEQFF. DNA of the CDR3: TGTGCCAGCAGCCCCCCGGTCGGAGCGGGGGCTACAAATGAGCAGTTCTTC.

For the CDR3, the DNA is TGCGCCAGCAGCTTGGTAGCTATTACAGGCTCCTACGAGCAGTACTTC. It translates to CASSLVAITGSYEQYF. V and J are TRBV5-1 and TRBJ2-7, with TRBD1 as a possible D gene (5 bases). The CDR3 consists of 16 residues. The V end lost 0 bases, the J end lost 0 bases, and 13 bases lay between the germline ends. Germline V gene data show CDR1 as SGHRS and CDR2 as YFSETQ. Full variable domain (remainder filled in from reference TRBV5-1 and TRBJ2-7): KAGVTQTPRYLIKTRGQQVTLSCSPISGHRSVSWYQQTPGQGLQFLFEYFSETQRNKGNFPGRFSGRQFSNSRSEMNVSTLELGDSALYLCASSLVAITGSYEQYFGPGTRLTVT.

The chain joins TRBV4-2 to TRBJ1-1; D not resolved. The CDR3 loop spans 14 amino acids. The germline gives CDR1 LGHNA, CDR2 YNFKEQ. Trimming removed 0 bases from V and 4 bases from J, with 9 bases in between. The CDR3 loop reads CASSQDRTPTEAFF. CDR3 sequence (DNA): TGTGCCAGCAGCCAAGATCGCACACCCACTGAAGCTTTCTTT.

V usage is TRBV27 and J usage is TRBJ2-4; D gene unclear. With 4 bases removed from V and 0 bases from J, the gap between germline ends came to 10 bases. Germline assignment: CDR1 MNHEY and CDR2 SMNVEV (reference sequence). This CDR3 comprises 15 residues. The CDR3: CASSWSQLAKNIQYF. The CDR3, as DNA: TGTGCCAGCAGTTGGTCCCAACTAGCCAAAAACATTCAGTACTTC.

This clone occurred once. Here the CDR3 DNA reads TGCGCCAGCAGCTATCCGGGACTAGCGGGACATGGTGAGCAGTTCTTC. Translation: CASSYPGLAGHGEQFF. The genes are TRBV5-1 and TRBJ2-1, with 13 nucleotides matching TRBD2. With V trimmed by 3 bases and J by 9 bases, 9 bases remained unmatched. The CDR3 runs 16 residues. From germline, CDR1 is SGHRS and CDR2 YFSETQ.

The rearrangement uses TRBV27 and TRBJ2-1; perhaps TRBD2 as D (5 bases). Germline values: CDR1 MNHEY, CDR2 SMNVEV (reference sequence). The CDR3 contains 16 residues. The germline V and J ends were trimmed by 1 base and 0 bases, with 10 bases remaining between them. The CDR3: CASSLLVGSSYNEQFF. Written as DNA, the CDR3 is TGTGCCAGCAGTTTATTGGTGGGGAGCTCCTACAATGAGCAGTTCTTC.

This clone came up once. The rearrangement links TRBV4-3 to TRBJ1-6, with D possibly matching TRBD1 (5 bases). Germline V lookup: CDR1 LGHNA, CDR2 YSLEER. V lost 1 base and J 7 bases, leaving 11 bases between the germline ends. The CDR3 length is 15 residues. The CDR3 reads CASSQGTGLNSPLHF. The CDR3 DNA reads as TGCGCCAGCAGCCAAGGAACAGGTCTAAATTCACCCCTCCACTTT.

V gene TRBV7-2 combines with J gene TRBJ2-2, with D possibly being TRBD2 (5 bases). The CDR3 covers 13 residues. V lost 6 bases and J 8 bases, leaving 13 bases between the germline ends. Germline CDR1 is SGHTA and CDR2 is FQGNSA. CDR3 sequence reads: CASRIEGLGELFF. The CDR3, as DNA: TGTGCCAGCAGAATAGAGGGTCTTGGGGAGCTGTTTTTT.

V is TRBV4-1 and J is TRBJ1-4, with no clear D. V lost 3 bases to trimming and J lost 5 bases, with 7 bases between them. CDR1 is MGHRA, CDR2 YSYEKL, per germline. The CDR3 extends over 13 amino acids. The CDR3 DNA reads as TGCGCCAGCAGCCAGGCCATCAATGAAAAACTGTTTTTT. As protein: CASSQAINEKLFF.

V is TRBV6-5 and J is TRBJ2-3; possible D gene TRBD1, 5 bases. Germline CDR1 MNHEY, CDR2 SVGAGI. V was pared by 2 bases and J by 5 bases, with 14 bases between. The CDR3 totals 15 residues. CDR3 in amino acids: CASSYSRQKQDTQYF. Written as DNA, the CDR3 is TGTGCCAGCAGTTACAGTAGACAGAAGCAAGATACGCAGTATTTT.

The chain carries TRBV6-5 and TRBJ1-1; maybe TRBD1 (5 bases). Trimming pared 0 bases from V and 3 bases from J, leaving 14 bases between. Germline assignment: CDR1 MNHEY and CDR2 SVGAGI. This CDR3 has 16 residues. The CDR3: CASSYSMGGTDTEAFF. In nucleotides, the CDR3 is TGTGCCAGCAGTTACTCTATGGGGGGAACGGACACTGAAGCTTTCTTT.

The rearrangement links TRBV9 to TRBJ2-1; TRBD2 agrees at 9 bases. Trimming took 0 bases from V and 9 from J; bases not matched to a gene: 7. Germline assignment: CDR1 SGDLS and CDR2 YYNGEE. The CDR3 is made up of 15 amino acids. CDR3 residues: CASSVDGGGVGEQFF. As DNA, the CDR3 is TGTGCCAGCAGCGTAGACGGCGGGGGGGTCGGTGAGCAGTTCTTC.

The chain links TRBV5-1 to TRBJ2-2; TRBD1 matches at 8 bases. V shed 0 bases, J shed 3 bases, and the junction held 4 bases outside the gene matches. This CDR3 spans 16 amino acids. Germline CDR1 SGHRS, CDR2 YFSETQ. The chain's CDR3 is CASSLGDRLDTGELFF. In DNA, the CDR3 is TGCGCCAGCAGCTTGGGGGACAGGTTGGACACCGGGGAGCTGTTTTTT.

CDR3 DNA: TGTGCCAGCAGCTCCGGGGGGGGCACAGATACGCAGTATTTT. It encodes CASSSGGGTDTQYF. This chain joins TRBV11-3 and TRBJ2-3, with 8 bases lining up with TRBD2. CDR3 length: 14 amino acids. With 4 bases clipped from V and 1 base from J, the junction kept 1 base outside the gene matches. Germline V CDR1 and CDR2: SGHNT, YENEEA.

CDR3 sequence reads: CASSPGYNTEAFF. The CDR3 nucleotides read TGTGCCAGCAGCCCCGGTTACAACACTGAAGCTTTCTTT. The chain carries TRBV6-1 and TRBJ1-1; D gene unclear. V was clipped by 6 bases and J by 2 bases, with 10 bases between them. The V gene's germline CDR1 is MNHNS and CDR2 SASEGT. The length of the CDR3 is 13 residues.

About this clone: Other DNA sequences within the sample encode an identical CDR3. The J gene is TRBJ1-1, the V gene TRBV5-1; maybe TRBD1 (5 bases). Germline CDR1 and CDR2: SGHRS and YFSETQ. V lost 2 bases and J lost 1, with 9 bases in between. The CDR3 consists of 14 residues. The CDR3 region is CASSFGHKNTEAFF. CDR3 nucleotides: TGCGCCAGCAGCTTTGGACACAAGAACACTGAAGCTTTCTTT.

The chain combines TRBV9 with TRBJ2-2; D not certain. Germline loops: CDR1 SGDLS, CDR2 YYNGEE. The V end was cut by 4 bases, the J end by 0 bases, with 7 bases between. The CDR3 covers 14 residues. Here the CDR3 reads CASSTTANTGELFF. Written as DNA, the CDR3 is TGTGCCAGCAGCACAACCGCGAACACCGGGGAGCTGTTTTTT.

The genes are TRBV5-1 and TRBJ2-5; TRBD1 agrees at 7 bases. Germline CDR1 SGHRS, CDR2 YFSETQ. Unmatched junction bases numbered 4, after V lost 4 bases and J lost 1 base. CDR3 length equals 14 residues. DNA for the CDR3: TGCGCCAGCAGCCTCGGGACAGTCCAAGAGACCCAGTACTTC. Translating gives CASSLGTVQETQYF.